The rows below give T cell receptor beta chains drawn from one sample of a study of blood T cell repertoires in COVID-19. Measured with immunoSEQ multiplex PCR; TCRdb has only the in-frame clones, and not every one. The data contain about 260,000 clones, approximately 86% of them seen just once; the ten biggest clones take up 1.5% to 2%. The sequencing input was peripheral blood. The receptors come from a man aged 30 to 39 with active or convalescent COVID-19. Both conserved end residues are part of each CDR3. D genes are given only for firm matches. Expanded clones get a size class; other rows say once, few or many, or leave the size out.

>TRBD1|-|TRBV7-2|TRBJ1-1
CASSLPTGRYTEAFF
TGTGCCAGCAGCCTTCCGACAGGGAGGTACACTGAAGCTTTCTTT
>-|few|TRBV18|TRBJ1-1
CASSEGQNTEAFF
TGTGCCAGCTCGGAGGGCCAGAACACTGAAGCTTTCTTT
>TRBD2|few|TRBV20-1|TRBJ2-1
CSASKASGGSYNEQFF
TGCAGTGCTAGTAAGGCTAGCGGGGGGTCCTACAATGAGCAGTTCTTC
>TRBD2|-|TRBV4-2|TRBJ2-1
CATLIAGGTNEQFF
TGTGCGACCCTAATAGCGGGGGGAACCAATGAGCAGTTCTTC
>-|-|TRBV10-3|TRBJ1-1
CAIRTAGPGTEAFF
TGTGCCATCAGGACAGCTGGACCAGGCACTGAAGCTTTCTTT
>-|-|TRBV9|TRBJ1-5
CASSVDGGGNQPQHF
TGTGCCAGCAGCGTAGACGGAGGTGGCAATCAGCCCCAGCATTTT
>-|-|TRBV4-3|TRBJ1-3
CASSQDLGPGSGNTIYF
TGCGCCAGCAGCCAAGATCTTGGACCGGGGTCTGGAAACACCATATATTTT
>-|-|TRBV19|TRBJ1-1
CASRTGIRTEAFF
TGTGCCAGTAGAACAGGGATAAGAACTGAAGCTTTCTTT
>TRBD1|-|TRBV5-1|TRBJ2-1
CASRGQGRYNEQFF
TGCGCCAGCAGGGGACAGGGGAGATACAATGAGCAGTTCTTC
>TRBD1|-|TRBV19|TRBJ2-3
CASSIPPHRTGADTQYF
TGTGCCAGTAGTATCCCCCCCCACCGAACAGGGGCAGATACGCAGTATTTT
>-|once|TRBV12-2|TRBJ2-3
CASRPRTSRGPDTQYF
TGTGCAAGTCGCCCCAGAACGTCGAGGGGGCCAGATACGCAGTATTTT
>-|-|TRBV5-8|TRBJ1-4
CASSSGSGVHNEKLFF
TGTGCCAGCAGCTCGGGGTCGGGGGTACATAATGAAAAACTGTTTTTT
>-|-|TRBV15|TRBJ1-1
CATSSRRGRPEAFF
TGTGCCACCAGCTCCCGTAGGGGTCGCCCTGAAGCTTTCTTT
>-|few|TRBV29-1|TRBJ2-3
CSVETGTDTQYF
TGCAGCGTTGAAACAGGCACAGATACGCAGTATTTT
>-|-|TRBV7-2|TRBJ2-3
CASSLTPTRYTDTQYF
TGTGCCAGCAGCTTAACTCCGACTAGGTACACAGATACGCAGTATTTT
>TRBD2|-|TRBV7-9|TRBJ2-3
CASTQASGGTDTQYF
TGTGCCAGCACTCAGGCTAGCGGAGGAACGGATACGCAGTATTTT
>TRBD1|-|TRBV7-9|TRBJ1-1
CASSLNRGQNTEAFF
TGTGCCAGCAGCTTGAACAGGGGTCAGAACACTGAAGCTTTCTTT